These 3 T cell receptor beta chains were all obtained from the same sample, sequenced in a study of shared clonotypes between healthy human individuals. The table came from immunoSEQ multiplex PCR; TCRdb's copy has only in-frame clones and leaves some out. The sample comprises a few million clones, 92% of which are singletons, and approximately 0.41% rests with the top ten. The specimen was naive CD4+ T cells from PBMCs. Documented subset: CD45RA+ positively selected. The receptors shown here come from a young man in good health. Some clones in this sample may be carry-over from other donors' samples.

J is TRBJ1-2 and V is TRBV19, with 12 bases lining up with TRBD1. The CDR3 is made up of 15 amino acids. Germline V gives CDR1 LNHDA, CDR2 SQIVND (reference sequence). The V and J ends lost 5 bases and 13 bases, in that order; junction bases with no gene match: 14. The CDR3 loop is CASSPLGDRGLPGTF. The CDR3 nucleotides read TGTGCCAGTAGTCCACTGGGGGACAGGGGGCTCCCCGGCACCTTC.

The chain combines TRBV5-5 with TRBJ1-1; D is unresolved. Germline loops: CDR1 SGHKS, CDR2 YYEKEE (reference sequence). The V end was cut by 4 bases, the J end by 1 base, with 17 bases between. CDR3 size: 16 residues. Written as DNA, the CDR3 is TGTGCCAGCAGCACCGTGGACGCCGGTAGGAACACTGAAGCTTTCTTT. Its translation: CASSTVDAGRNTEAFF.

In DNA, the CDR3 is TGTGCCAGTAGTATAGGAGGGACAGGGCGCAATCAGCCCCAGCATTTT. Translated: CASSIGGTGRNQPQHF. The V and J genes are TRBV19 and TRBJ1-5, with 9 bases fitting TRBD1. Germline V CDR1 and CDR2: LNHDA, SQIVND (reference sequence). The CDR3 runs to 16 residues. The J segment lost 2 bases and the V segment lost 1 base, leaving 3 bases of the junction unmatched.